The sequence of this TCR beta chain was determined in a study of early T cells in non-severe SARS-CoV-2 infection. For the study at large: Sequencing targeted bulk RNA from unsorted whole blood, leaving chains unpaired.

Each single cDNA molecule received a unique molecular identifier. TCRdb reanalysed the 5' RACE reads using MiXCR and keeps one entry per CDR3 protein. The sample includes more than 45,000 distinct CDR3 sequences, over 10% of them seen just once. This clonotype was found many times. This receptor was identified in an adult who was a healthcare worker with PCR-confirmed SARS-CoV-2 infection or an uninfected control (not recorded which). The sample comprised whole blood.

The CDR3 spells CASSLSQGRGGYNSPLHF. CDR3 nucleotide sequence: TGTGCCAGCAGTTTATCTCAGGGAAGGGGCGGGTATAATTCACCCCTCCACTTT. This chain uses TRBV27 with TRBJ1-6; TRBD1 is a possible D gene (5 bases). This CDR3 comprises 18 residues. V lost 0 bases, J lost 4 bases, and 16 bases lay in between. In germline, CDR1 is MNHEY, CDR2 SMNVEV (reference sequence).